One and the same sample provided the 30 T cell receptor beta chains below, sequenced in a study of T cell responses to AZD1222 COVID-19 vaccine. TCRdb's copy holds only in-frame clones and misses some; the assay was immunoSEQ multiplex PCR. The repertoire has approximately 110,000 clones, more than 75% of them found once; the top ten carry roughly 2.5%. Sequences were derived from peripheral blood, sampled on day 0 of AZD1222 vaccination. These receptors were obtained from an adult in good health.

The chain has TRBV6-2 or TRBV6-3 and TRBJ2-3; TRBD2 agrees at 15 bases. V shed 0 bases and J 1 base; nucleotides not matched to a gene: 5. This CDR3 contains 19 residues. From germline, CDR1 is MNHEY and CDR2 SVGEGT. The CDR3 DNA is TGTGCCAGCAGTTACTCGGGACTAGCGGGAGGCTTTGGCACAGATACGCAGTATTTT. Protein product: CASSYSGLAGGFGTDTQYF.

As DNA, the CDR3 is TGTGCCACCAGCAGTGGAACCTCTGGGGCCAACGTCCTGACTTTC. This translates into CATSSGTSGANVLTF. The chain employs TRBV15 and TRBJ2-6; D ambiguous. CDR1 is LNHNV, CDR2 YYDKDF, per germline (reference sequence). This CDR3 comprises 15 residues. V lost 3 bases and J 0 bases, leaving 6 bases between the germline ends.

The CDR3 spells CASSSRTSGVQETQYF. In nucleotides, the CDR3 is TGTGCCAGCAGCTCGCGGACTAGCGGGGTCCAAGAGACCCAGTACTTC. This chain links TRBV5-4 with TRBJ2-5, with TRBD2 matching 12 bases. CDR3 size: 16 residues. Losses at the gene ends were 3 bases for V and 1 base for J; bases not matched to a gene: 4. Germline-derived CDR1 and CDR2 are SGHNT and YYREEE (reference sequence).

The V gene is TRBV11-2, the J gene TRBJ2-5; 8 nucleotides line up with TRBD1. V lost 1 base, J lost 3 bases, and 4 bases stayed unmatched. Germline lookup yields CDR1 SGHAT and CDR2 FQNNGV. CDR3 length: 15 residues. As DNA, the CDR3 is TGTGCCAGCAGCTTAGGGGGGACAGGTAAAGAGACCCAGTACTTC. Its protein product is CASSLGGTGKETQYF.

This clone was found once. The chain is built from TRBV7-9 and TRBJ2-5; perhaps TRBD2 as D (5 bases). V dropped 5 bases and J dropped 2 bases, with 12 bases sitting between them. This CDR3 has 14 amino acids. CDR1 and CDR2 from the germline V gene are SEHNR and FQNEAQ (reference sequence). For the CDR3, the DNA is TGTGCCAGCAGCCTATACCGGGATCAAGAGACCCAGTACTTC. It codes for CASSLYRDQETQYF. Complete variable domain (other parts from reference TRBV7-9 and TRBJ2-5): DTGVSQNPRHKITKRGQNVTFRCDPISEHNRLYWYRQTLGQGPEFLTYFQNEAQLEKSRLLSDRFSAERPKGSFSTLEIQRTEQGDSAMYLCASSLYRDQETQYFGPGTRLLVL.

This chain connects TRBV4-1 to TRBJ1-2, with D perhaps matching TRBD1 (5 bases). Germline V CDR1 and CDR2: MGHRA, YSYEKL. The CDR3 runs to 14 residues. Trimming removed 4 bases from V and 7 bases from J, with 16 bases in between. CDR3 in amino acids: CASSPTGGARGYTF. CDR3 nucleotides: TGCGCCAGCAGCCCCACAGGCGGGGCACGTGGCTACACCTTC.

Here the CDR3 DNA reads TGCGCCAGCAGTGAGTCAGGGTACTATGGCTACACCTTC. Translation: CASSESGYYGYTF. This chain joins TRBV10-2 and TRBJ1-2; D is unclear. The CDR3 has 13 amino acids. Germline-derived CDR1 and CDR2 are WSHSY and SAAADI. The V and J ends lost 0 bases and 3 bases respectively, with 5 bases between them.

This clone was observed once. The chain joins TRBV6-1 to TRBJ1-3; D ambiguous. V dropped 2 bases and J dropped 3 bases, with 11 bases sitting between them. In germline, CDR1 is MNHNS, CDR2 SASEGT. The CDR3 length is 15 residues. CDR3 coding DNA: TGTGCCAGCAGTGAACTGAACCTCGATGGAAACACCATATATTTT. Encoded protein: CASSELNLDGNTIYF.

V is TRBV29-1 and J is TRBJ1-1; 9 bases line up with TRBD1. Germline loops: CDR1 SQVTM, CDR2 ANQGSEA. V lost 4 bases, J lost 0 bases, and 0 bases stayed unmatched. The CDR3 totals 13 residues. CDR3 DNA: TGCAGCGTTGGGGACAGGGTGAACACTGAAGCTTTCTTT. Amino acids: CSVGDRVNTEAFF.

This chain joins TRBV19 and TRBJ2-5; 11 bases are a match to TRBD2. With V trimmed by 7 bases and J by 4 bases, 14 bases remained unmatched. This CDR3 is built from 17 residues. Germline lookup yields CDR1 LNHDA and CDR2 SQIVND (reference sequence). This CDR3 reads CASILYISGGAGETQYF. In DNA, the CDR3 is TGTGCCAGTATCCTATACATTAGCGGGGGGGCGGGAGAGACCCAGTACTTC.

The chain carries TRBV12-3 or TRBV12-4 and TRBJ1-2; D remains ambiguous. Trimming pared 2 bases from V and 4 bases from J, leaving 8 bases between. The CDR3 contains 13 residues. The CDR3 bases are TGTGCCAGCAGTTTATCGGGGTCCTATGGCTACACCTTC. It yields the protein CASSLSGSYGYTF.

This chain connects TRBV19 to TRBJ2-1, with 10 bases matching TRBD2. The CDR3 extends over 16 amino acids. The germline V gene has CDR1 LNHDA and CDR2 SQIVND (reference sequence). The trim removed 3 bases at V and 6 bases at J, leaving 8 bases unmatched. DNA for the CDR3: TGTGCCAGTAGTATTGCTAGCGGGAGAAAAAGCAATGAGCAGTTCTTC. It encodes CASSIASGRKSNEQFF.

This chain uses TRBV28 with TRBJ2-1; D is possibly TRBD1 (5 bases). The CDR3 has 14 amino acids. Trimming cost V 7 bases and J 7 bases, with 17 bases left between them. Germline CDR1 reads MDHEN; CDR2 reads SYDVKM. The CDR3 region has the DNA TGTGCCAGCACACGGGCAGGGTCGACGAATGAGCAGTTCTTC. Amino acids: CASTRAGSTNEQFF.

This clone showed up just once. The chain combines TRBV19 with TRBJ2-1, with D uncertain. The CDR3 totals 14 residues. Germline values: CDR1 LNHDA, CDR2 SQIVND (reference sequence). V lost 1 base and J lost 6, with 10 bases in between. The CDR3, as DNA: TGTGCCAGTAGTATAGGGGTTCCTGTCAATGAGCAGTTCTTC. Translation: CASSIGVPVNEQFF.

V is TRBV5-8 and J is TRBJ2-2; D is unclear. V lost 3 bases and J 4 bases, leaving 7 bases between the germline ends. The germline V gene encodes CDR1 SGHTS and CDR2 YDEGEE. The CDR3 is made up of 13 amino acids. CDR3 loop: CASSYRGTGELFF. The DNA for the CDR3 is TGTGCCAGCAGCTATCGAGGCACCGGGGAGCTGTTTTTT.

The chain carries TRBV7-9 and TRBJ2-7; no definite D call. Trimming took 2 bases from V and 0 from J, leaving 8 bases between them. The germline V gene has CDR1 SEHNR and CDR2 FQNEAQ (reference sequence). The CDR3 consists of 14 residues. Here the CDR3 DNA reads TGTGCCAGCAGCTTAATTCAGGACTCCTACGAGCAGTACTTC. Translating it yields CASSLIQDSYEQYF.

The chain couples TRBV2 to TRBJ1-3; 8 positions agree with TRBD1. This CDR3 is built from 14 residues. J lost 0 bases, V lost 9 bases, and 4 bases had no gene match. Per germline, CDR1 SNHLY and CDR2 FYNNEI. In nucleotides, the CDR3 is TGTGCCAGGACAGGGGCCCGCTCTGGAAACACCATATATTTT. Its protein is CARTGARSGNTIYF.

The chain combines TRBV5-1 with TRBJ2-3; D might be TRBD2 (5 bases). Trimming shortened V by 7 bases and J by 5 bases, and 29 bases separated the two germline ends. Germline CDR1 reads SGHRS; CDR2 reads YFSETQ. This CDR3 is built from 18 residues. CDR3 in DNA: TGCGCCAGCCGGCCCGGGATACCGCAGATGGGGATGGGAGATACGCAGTATTTT. It specifies CASRPGIPQMGMGDTQYF.

This clone was seen a single time. This chain connects TRBV29-1 to TRBJ2-5; TRBD1 agrees at 7 bases. Germline values: CDR1 SQVTM, CDR2 ANQGSEA. The CDR3 totals 14 residues. With 8 bases clipped from V and 1 base from J, the junction kept 10 bases outside the gene matches. CDR3 sequence reads: CSFVGRDSQETQYF. CDR3 bases: TGCAGCTTCGTGGGCCGGGACAGCCAAGAGACCCAGTACTTC.

The chain has TRBV15 and TRBJ1-6, with D possibly matching TRBD1 (5 bases). The V end lost 0 bases, the J end lost 10 bases, and 13 bases lay between the germline ends. The CDR3 spans 15 residues. Germline CDR1 reads LNHNV; CDR2 reads YYDKDF (reference sequence). CDR3 sequence: CATSREWGGDSPLHF. As DNA, the CDR3 is TGTGCCACCAGCAGAGAGTGGGGGGGTGACTCACCCCTCCACTTT.

The chain combines TRBV6-5 with TRBJ2-2; TRBD2 might be the D (6 bases). Trimming pared 7 bases from V and 4 bases from J, leaving 13 bases between. CDR1 MNHEY and CDR2 SVGAGI come from the germline V gene. The CDR3 loop spans 14 amino acids. CDR3 sequence (DNA): TGTGCCAGCAAGGAGGGAGTGGGCACCGGGGAGCTGTTTTTT. As protein: CASKEGVGTGELFF.

To note about this clone: The missing conserved phenylalanine or tryptophan at the end of this CDR3 makes a read error likely. The DNA is omitted, as the CDR3 cannot be located on it reliably, and the CDR3 follows TCRdb's listing. CDR3 in amino acids: CASSPSDSRRVGV. The chain uses TRBV18 and TRBJ1-1. CDR1 and CDR2 from the germline V gene are KGHSH and LQKENI. A total of 13 residues make up the CDR3, ends included.

V usage is TRBV28 and J usage is TRBJ2-2; no definite D call. CDR3 size: 12 residues. Looked up from germline, CDR1 is MDHEN and CDR2 is SYDVKM. V was pared by 3 bases and J by 10 bases, with 9 bases between. The CDR3 region is CASSLRNLELFF. CDR3 in DNA: TGTGCCAGCAGTTTGCGGAACCTGGAGCTGTTTTTT.

CDR3 sequence reads: CASSRIAGSSYNEQFF. In nucleotides, the CDR3 is TGTGCCAGTAGCCGAATAGCGGGGAGCTCCTACAATGAGCAGTTCTTC. J is TRBJ2-1 and V is TRBV19; 8 bases map to TRBD2. Germline V gene sequence: CDR1 LNHDA, CDR2 SQIVND (reference sequence). V lost 6 bases, J lost 0 bases, and 7 bases stayed unmatched. CDR3 length: 16 amino acids.

CDR3 in amino acids: CASSPGQVNTEAFF. The CDR3 DNA sequence: TGTGCCAGCAGTCCCGGACAGGTGAACACTGAAGCTTTCTTT. The chain uses TRBV28 and TRBJ1-1; TRBD1 aligns across 7 bases. The V segment lost 5 bases and the J segment 0 bases; nucleotides outside the gene matches: 3. The CDR3 runs to 14 residues. CDR1 and CDR2 from the germline V gene are MDHEN and SYDVKM.

This chain links TRBV7-2 with TRBJ2-7, with 11 bases fitting TRBD2. Germline-derived CDR1 and CDR2 are SGHTA and FQGNSA. This CDR3 comprises 16 residues. Trimming cost V 3 bases and J 2 bases; bases outside gene matches: 6. CDR3 in amino acids: CASSLSSGRVPYEQYF. The CDR3 DNA sequence: TGTGCCAGCAGCTTGAGTAGCGGGAGGGTCCCCTACGAGCAGTACTTC.

The sample holds one count of this clone. V usage is TRBV7-6 and J usage is TRBJ2-7; D possibly matches TRBD1 or TRBD2 (5 bases each). V was trimmed by 3 bases and J by 0 bases, leaving 9 bases between them. The CDR3 contains 14 residues. Germline V gives CDR1 SGHVS, CDR2 FNYEAQ. In DNA, the CDR3 is TGTGCCAGCAGCTTCGGGGACGGCTCCTACGAGCAGTACTTC. Translating it yields CASSFGDGSYEQYF.

This chain joins TRBV2 and TRBJ1-5; a weak D match, TRBD1 (5 bases). The V and J ends lost 2 bases and 2 bases respectively, with 10 bases between them. This CDR3 spans 15 amino acids. CDR1 is SNHLY and CDR2 is FYNNEI in the germline V gene. In DNA form, the CDR3 reads TGTGCCAGCAGTGAAAGCCGCAGGGGCAATCAGCCCCAGCATTTT. It is translated as CASSESRRGNQPQHF.

V usage is TRBV2 and J usage is TRBJ2-7, with D hard to call. The V end was cut by 1 base, the J end by 0 bases, with 7 bases between. The CDR3 runs 14 residues. Looked up from germline, CDR1 is SNHLY and CDR2 is FYNNEI. The CDR3 DNA sequence: TGTGCCAGCAGTGAAGGCAGGAGCTCCTACGAGCAGTACTTC. This sequence encodes CASSEGRSSYEQYF.

This chain joins TRBV15 and TRBJ2-5, with 8 bases lining up with TRBD2. Trimming at V came to 0 bases and at J to 5 bases, leaving 14 bases not matched to a gene. Germline CDR1 LNHNV, CDR2 YYDKDF (reference sequence). There are 18 residues in the CDR3. CDR3 coding DNA: TGTGCCACCAGCAGAGATTGGTTAATAAGCGGGAGCGGTGAGACCCAGTACTTC. This sequence encodes CATSRDWLISGSGETQYF.